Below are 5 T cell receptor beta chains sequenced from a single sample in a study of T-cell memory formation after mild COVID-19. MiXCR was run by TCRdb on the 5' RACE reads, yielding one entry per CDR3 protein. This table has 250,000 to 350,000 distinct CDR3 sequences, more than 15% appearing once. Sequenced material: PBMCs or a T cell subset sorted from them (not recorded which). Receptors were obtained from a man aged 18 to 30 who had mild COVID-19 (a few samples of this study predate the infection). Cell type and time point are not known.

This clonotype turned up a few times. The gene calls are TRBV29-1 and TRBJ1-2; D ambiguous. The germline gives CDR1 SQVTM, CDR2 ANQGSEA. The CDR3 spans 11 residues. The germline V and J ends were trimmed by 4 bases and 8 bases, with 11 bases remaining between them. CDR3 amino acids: CSVGTTEGYTF. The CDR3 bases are TGCAGCGTTGGGACCACGGAGGGCTACACCTTC.

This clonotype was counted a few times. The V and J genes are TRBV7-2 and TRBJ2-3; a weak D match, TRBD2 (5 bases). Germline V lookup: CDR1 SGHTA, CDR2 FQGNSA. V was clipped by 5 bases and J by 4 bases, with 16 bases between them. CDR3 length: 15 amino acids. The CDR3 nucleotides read TGTGCCAGCAGCGCAACTAGGCTCCTCGCAGATACGCAGTATTTT. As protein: CASSATRLLADTQYF.

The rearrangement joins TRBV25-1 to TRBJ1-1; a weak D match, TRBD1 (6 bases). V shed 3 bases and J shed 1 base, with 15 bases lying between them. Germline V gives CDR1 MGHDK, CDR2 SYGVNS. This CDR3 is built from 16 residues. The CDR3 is CASSDRMGQPNTEAFF. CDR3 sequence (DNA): TGTGCCAGCAGTGATAGAATGGGACAACCGAACACTGAAGCTTTCTTT. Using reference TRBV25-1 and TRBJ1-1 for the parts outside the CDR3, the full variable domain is EADIYQTPRYLVIGTGKKITLECSQTMGHDKMYWYQQDPGMELHLIHYSYGVNSTEKGDLSSESTVSRIRTEHFPLTLESARPSHTSQYLCASSDRMGQPNTEAFFGQGTRLTVV.

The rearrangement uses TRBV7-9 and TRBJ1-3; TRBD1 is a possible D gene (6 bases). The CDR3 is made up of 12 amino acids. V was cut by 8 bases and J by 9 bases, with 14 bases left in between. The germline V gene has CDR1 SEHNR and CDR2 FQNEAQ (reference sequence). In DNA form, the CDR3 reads TGTGCCAGCGACAGGATTGGTGCCACCATATATTTT. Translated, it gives CASDRIGATIYF.

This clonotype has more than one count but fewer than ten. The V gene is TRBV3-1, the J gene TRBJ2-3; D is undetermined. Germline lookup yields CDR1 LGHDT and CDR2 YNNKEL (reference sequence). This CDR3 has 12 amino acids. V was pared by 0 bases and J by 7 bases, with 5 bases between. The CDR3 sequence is CASSQEVYTQYF. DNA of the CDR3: TGTGCCAGCAGCCAAGAGGTGTATACGCAGTATTTT.